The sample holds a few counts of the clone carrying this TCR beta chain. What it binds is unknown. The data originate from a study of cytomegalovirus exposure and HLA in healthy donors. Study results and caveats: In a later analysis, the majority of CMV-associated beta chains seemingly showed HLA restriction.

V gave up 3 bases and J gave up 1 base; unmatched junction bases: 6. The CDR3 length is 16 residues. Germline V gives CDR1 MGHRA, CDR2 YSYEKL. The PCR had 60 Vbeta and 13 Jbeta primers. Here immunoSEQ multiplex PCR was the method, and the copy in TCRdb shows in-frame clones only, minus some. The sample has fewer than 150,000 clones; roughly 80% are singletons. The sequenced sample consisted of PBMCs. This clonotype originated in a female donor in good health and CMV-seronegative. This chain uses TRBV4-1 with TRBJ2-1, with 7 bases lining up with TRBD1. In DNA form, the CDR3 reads TGCGCCAGCAGCCACGTGGTGACAGGGTCCTACAATGAGCAGTTCTTC. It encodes CASSHVVTGSYNEQFF.